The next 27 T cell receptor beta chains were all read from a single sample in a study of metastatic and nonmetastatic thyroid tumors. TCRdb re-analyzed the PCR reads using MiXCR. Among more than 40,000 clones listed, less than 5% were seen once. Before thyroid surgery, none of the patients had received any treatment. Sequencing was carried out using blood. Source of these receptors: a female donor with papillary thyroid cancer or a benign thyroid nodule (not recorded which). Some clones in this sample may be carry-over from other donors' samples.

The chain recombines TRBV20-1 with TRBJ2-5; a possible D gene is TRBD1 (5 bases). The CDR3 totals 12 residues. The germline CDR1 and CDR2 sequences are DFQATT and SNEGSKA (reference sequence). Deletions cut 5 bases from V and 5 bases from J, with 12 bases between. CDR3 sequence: CSAHDRAETQYF. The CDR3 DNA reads TGCAGTGCTCACGACAGAGCTGAGACCCAGTACTTC.

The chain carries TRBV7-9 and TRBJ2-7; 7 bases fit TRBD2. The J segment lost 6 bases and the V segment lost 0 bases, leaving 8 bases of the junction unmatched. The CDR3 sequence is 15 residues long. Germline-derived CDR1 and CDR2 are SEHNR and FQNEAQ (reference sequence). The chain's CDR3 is CASSLARTRGGEQYF. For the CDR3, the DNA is TGTGCCAGCAGCTTAGCCAGGACTAGGGGTGGCGAGCAGTACTTC.

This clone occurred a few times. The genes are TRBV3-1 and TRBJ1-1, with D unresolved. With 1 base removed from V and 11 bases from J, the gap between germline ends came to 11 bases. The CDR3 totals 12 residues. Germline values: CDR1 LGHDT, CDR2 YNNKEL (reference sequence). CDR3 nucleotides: TGTGCCAGCAGCCAAGTGCCTGGTGGTGCTTTCTTT. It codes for CASSQVPGGAFF.

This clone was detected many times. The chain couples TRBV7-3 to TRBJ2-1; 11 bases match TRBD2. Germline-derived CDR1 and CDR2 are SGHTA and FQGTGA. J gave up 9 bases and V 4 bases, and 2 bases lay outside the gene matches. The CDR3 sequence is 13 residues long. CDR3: CASSSLAGGEQFF. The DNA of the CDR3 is TGTGCCAGCAGCTCCCTAGCGGGAGGTGAGCAGTTCTTC. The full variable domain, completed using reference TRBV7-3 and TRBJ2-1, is GAGVSQTPSNKVTEKGKYVELRCDPISGHTALYWYRQSLGQGPEFLIYFQGTGAADDSGLPNDRFFAVRPEGSVSTLKIQRTERGDSAVYLCASSSLAGGEQFFGPGTRLTVL.

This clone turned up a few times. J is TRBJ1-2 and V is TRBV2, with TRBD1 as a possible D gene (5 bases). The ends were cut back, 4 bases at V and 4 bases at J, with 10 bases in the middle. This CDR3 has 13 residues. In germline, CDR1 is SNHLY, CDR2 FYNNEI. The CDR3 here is CASSGPGVYGYTF. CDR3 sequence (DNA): TGTGCCAGCAGTGGGCCGGGGGTCTATGGCTACACCTTC.

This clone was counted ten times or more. CDR3 region: CSARDLRLDAEETQYF. For the CDR3, the DNA is TGCAGTGCTAGAGATCTCAGGCTAGACGCAGAAGAGACCCAGTACTTC. The chain is built from TRBV20-1 and TRBJ2-5; D not resolved. V lost 0 bases and J lost 3, with 17 bases in between. The CDR3 runs 16 residues. Germline V gives CDR1 DFQATT, CDR2 SNEGSKA (reference sequence).

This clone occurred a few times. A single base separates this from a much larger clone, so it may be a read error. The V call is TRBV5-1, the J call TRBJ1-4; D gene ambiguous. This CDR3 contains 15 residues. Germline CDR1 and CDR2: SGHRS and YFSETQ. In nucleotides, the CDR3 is TGCGCCAGCAGCTTGCAAGCGGGAACAAATGGAAAACTGTTTTTT. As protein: CASSLQAGTNGKLFF.

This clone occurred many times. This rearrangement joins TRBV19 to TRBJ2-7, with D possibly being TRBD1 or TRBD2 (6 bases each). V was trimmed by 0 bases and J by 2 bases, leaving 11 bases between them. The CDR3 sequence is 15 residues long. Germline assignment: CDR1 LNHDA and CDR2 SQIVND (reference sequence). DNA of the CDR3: TGTGCCAGTAGTATAGAATTGGGGGGCCCCTACGAGCAGTACTTC. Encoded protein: CASSIELGGPYEQYF.

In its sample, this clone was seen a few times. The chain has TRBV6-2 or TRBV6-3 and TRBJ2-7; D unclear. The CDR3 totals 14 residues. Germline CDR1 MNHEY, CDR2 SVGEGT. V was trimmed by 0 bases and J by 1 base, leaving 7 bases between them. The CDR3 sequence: CASSYSGGSYEQYF. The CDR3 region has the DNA TGTGCCAGCAGTTACTCCGGTGGGTCCTACGAGCAGTACTTC.

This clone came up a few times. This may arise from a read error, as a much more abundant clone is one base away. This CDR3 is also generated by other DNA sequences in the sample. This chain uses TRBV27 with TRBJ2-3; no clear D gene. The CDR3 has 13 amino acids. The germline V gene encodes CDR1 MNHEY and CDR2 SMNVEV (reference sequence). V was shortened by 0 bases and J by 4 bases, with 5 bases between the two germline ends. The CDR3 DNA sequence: TGTGCCAGCAGTTTATCGCGGCCAGATACGCAGTATTTT. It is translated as CASSLSRPDTQYF.

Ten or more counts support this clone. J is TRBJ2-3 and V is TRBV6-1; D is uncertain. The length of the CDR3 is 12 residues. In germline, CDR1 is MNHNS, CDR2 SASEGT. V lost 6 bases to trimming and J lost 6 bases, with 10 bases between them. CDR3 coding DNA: TGTGCCAGCAGACCCCTTAAGGATACGCAGTATTTT. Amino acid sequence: CASRPLKDTQYF.

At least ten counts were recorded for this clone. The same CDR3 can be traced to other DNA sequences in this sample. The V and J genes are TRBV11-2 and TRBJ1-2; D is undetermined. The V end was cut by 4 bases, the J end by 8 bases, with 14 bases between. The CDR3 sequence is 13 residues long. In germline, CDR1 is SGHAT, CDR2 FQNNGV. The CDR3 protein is CASSSDRGAGYTF. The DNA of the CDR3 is TGTGCCAGCAGCTCCGACCGGGGTGCCGGCTACACCTTC.

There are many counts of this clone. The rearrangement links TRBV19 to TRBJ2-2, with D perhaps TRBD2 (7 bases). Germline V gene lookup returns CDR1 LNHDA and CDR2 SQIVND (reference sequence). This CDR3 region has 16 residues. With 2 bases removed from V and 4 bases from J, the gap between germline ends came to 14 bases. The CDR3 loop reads CASSINPGGRTGELFF. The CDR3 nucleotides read TGTGCCAGTAGTATAAACCCCGGGGGGCGCACCGGGGAGCTGTTTTTT.

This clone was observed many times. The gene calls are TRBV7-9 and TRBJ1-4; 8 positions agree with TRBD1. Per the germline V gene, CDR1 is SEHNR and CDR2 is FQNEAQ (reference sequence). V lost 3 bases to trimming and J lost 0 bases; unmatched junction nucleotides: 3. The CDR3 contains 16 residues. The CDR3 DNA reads TGTGCCAGCAGCTTTGGACAGGGAACAACTAATGAAAAACTGTTTTTT. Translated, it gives CASSFGQGTTNEKLFF. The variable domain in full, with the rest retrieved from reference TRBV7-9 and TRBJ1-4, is DTGVSQNPRHKITKRGQNVTFRCDPISEHNRLYWYRQTLGQGPEFLTYFQNEAQLEKSRLLSDRFSAERPKGSFSTLEIQRTEQGDSAMYLCASSFGQGTTNEKLFFGSGTQLSVL.

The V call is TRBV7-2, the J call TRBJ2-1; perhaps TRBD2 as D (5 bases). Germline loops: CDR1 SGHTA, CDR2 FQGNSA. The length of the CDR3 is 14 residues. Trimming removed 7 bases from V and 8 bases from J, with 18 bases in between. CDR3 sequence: CASIRITSSDEQFF. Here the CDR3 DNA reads TGTGCCAGCATCCGAATAACTAGTTCCGATGAGCAGTTCTTC.

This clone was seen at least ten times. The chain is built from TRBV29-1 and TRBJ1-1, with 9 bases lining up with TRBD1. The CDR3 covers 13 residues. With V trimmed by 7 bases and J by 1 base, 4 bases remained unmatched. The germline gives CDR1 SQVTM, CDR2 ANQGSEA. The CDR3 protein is CSAGDRENTEAFF. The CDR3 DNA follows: TGCAGCGCCGGGGACAGGGAGAACACTGAAGCTTTCTTT.

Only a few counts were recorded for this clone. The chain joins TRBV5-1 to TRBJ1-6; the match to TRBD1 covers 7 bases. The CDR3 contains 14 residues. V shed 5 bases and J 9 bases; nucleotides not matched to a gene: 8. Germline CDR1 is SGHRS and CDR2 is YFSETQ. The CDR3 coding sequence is TGCGCCAGCAGAGCCGGGACAGAAATTTCACCCCTCCACTTT. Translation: CASRAGTEISPLHF.

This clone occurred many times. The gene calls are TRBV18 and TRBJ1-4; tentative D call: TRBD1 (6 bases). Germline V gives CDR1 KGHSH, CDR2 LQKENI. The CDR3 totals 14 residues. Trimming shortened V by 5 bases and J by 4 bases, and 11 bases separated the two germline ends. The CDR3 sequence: CASSSTGLNEKLFF. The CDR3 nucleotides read TGTGCCAGCTCATCGACAGGCCTTAATGAAAAACTGTTTTTT.

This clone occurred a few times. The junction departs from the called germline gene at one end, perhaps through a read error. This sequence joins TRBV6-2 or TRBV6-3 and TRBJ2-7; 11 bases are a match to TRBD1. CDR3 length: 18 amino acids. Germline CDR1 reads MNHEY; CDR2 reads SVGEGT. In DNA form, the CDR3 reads TGTGCCATCAGTGCCCCCCCGGGGACCCGGGACAGGGGGTACGAGCATTACTTC. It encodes CAISAPPGTRDRGYEHYF.

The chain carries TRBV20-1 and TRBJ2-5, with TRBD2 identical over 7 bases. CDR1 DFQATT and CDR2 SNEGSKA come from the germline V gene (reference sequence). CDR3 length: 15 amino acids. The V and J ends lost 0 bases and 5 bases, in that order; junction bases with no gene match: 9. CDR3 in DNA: TGCAGTGCTAGAGATCTCCGACTAGCAGATGAGACCCAGTACTTC. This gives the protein CSARDLRLADETQYF.

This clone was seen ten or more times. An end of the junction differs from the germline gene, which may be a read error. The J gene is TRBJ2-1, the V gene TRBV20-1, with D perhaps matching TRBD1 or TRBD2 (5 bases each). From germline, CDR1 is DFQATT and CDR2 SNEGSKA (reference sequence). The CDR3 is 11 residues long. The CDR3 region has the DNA TGCAGTGCCAGAGGGGACAATGAGCAGTTCTTC. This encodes CSARGDNEQFF.

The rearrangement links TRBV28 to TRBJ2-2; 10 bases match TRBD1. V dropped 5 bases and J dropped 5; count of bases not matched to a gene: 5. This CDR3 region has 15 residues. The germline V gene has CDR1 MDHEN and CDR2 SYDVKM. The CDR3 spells CASSLRTGGTGELFF. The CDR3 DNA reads TGTGCCAGCAGTCTACGGACAGGGGGGACCGGGGAGCTGTTTTTT.

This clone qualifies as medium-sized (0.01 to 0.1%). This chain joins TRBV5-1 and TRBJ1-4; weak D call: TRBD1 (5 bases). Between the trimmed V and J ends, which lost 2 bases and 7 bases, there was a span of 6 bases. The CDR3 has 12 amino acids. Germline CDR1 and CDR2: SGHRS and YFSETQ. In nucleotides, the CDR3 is TGCGCCAGCAGCTTAACAGGTGAAAAACTGTTTTTT. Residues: CASSLTGEKLFF.

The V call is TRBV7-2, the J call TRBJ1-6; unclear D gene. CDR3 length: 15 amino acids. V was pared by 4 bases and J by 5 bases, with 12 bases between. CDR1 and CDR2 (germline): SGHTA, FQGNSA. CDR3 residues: CASSSTQANNSPLHF. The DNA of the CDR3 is TGTGCCAGCAGCTCTACCCAGGCTAATAATTCACCCCTCCACTTT.

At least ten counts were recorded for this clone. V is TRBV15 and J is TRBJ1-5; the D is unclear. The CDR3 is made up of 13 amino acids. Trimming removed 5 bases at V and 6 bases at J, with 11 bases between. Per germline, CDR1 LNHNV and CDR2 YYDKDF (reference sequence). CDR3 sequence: CATSPDVAQPQHF. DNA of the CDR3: TGTGCCACCAGCCCGGATGTGGCTCAGCCCCAGCATTTT.

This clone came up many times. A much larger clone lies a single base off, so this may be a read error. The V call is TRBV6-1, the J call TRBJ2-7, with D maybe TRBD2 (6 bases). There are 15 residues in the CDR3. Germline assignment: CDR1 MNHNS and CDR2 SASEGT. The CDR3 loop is CASSGSWLATYEQYF. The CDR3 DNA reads TGCGCCAGCAGTGGGTCATGGCTAGCGACCTACGAGCAGTACTTC.

CDR3: CASRPPRQDAEAFF. DNA for the CDR3: TGTGCCAGCAGACCACCCCGACAGGACGCTGAAGCTTTCTTT. The rearrangement links TRBV2 to TRBJ1-1; a possible D gene is TRBD1 (6 bases). V shed 6 bases and J shed 6 bases, with 17 bases lying between them. This CDR3 has 14 residues. Germline loops: CDR1 SNHLY, CDR2 FYNNEI.